The following is a T cell receptor beta chain sequence with its context. Its cognate antigen has yet to be identified. Within one base of it there is no much larger clone, and no base qualities were kept. The data derive from a study of shared clonotypes between healthy human individuals (dated by TCRdb to 2020 to 2022). Regarding the research as a whole: A few men and a couple of women, aged 18 to 49 years, made up the cohort. Per donor, three plates each were used for CD4 naive and CD4 memory, two for CD8 naive, and one for CD8 memory. To estimate repertoire size and how much clonotypes are shared between individuals, the study performed deep sequencing of blood TCR repertoires from five healthy adults. Different laboratories and diverse techniques were used to prepare libraries and sequence TCR repertoires, to increase sequencing depth and limit assay-specific biases. Per donor, leukapheresis produced somewhere between about 0.9 and 9.5 billion PBMCs. Broad study findings and their caveats: Because the study included a small number of donors, the genetic and exposure-history diversity represented was limited. Sampling was restricted to blood, and TCR repertoires in tissue are likely to differ from TCR repertoires in blood. Pairwise subsampling led to the expectation that sequencing depth would affect the degree of clonotype sharing among donors. Compared with non-shared clonotypes, clonotypes shared by all four sorted-subset donors had higher generation probabilities. Larger estimated clonotype richness was generally found for naive subsets than for memory subsets. Rarefaction of sorted-subset datasets indicated incomplete sequencing despite the large sequencing depth. Sharing across a few donors was observed for about 5% of naive CD4, less than 4% of naive CD8, over 2% of memory CD4, and less than 0.45% of memory CD8 clonotypes.

CDR1 and CDR2, looked up from the germline V gene, are SGHRS and YFSETQ. From the cysteine through the phenylalanine, the CDR3 covers 14 amino acids. Of all the DNA, just the CDR3 is kept, 42 bases in frame from base 1. V lost 5 bases and J lost 7 bases, and the count of bases not matched to a germline gene is 9. TCR CDR3 regions were amplified from genomic DNA by multiplex PCR using the deep immunoSEQ assay. Extracted genomic DNA from each cell subset was distributed evenly across all wells of several immunoSEQ 96-well plates, and each plate was treated as a replicate. For sorted subsets, each replicate PCR was loaded with about 0.2 ug genomic DNA, equivalent to 25,000 to 35,000 T cell genomes. The purified libraries were quantified using a Qubit 3.0 fluorometer, sized with a Bioanalyzer 2100, and then quantified again using the KAPA Library Quantification kit. Every immunoSEQ 96-well plate was sequenced on a dedicated single-read 150-cycle Illumina NextSeq 550 flow cell. As for the authors' bioinformatics: Because the immunoSEQ output included only junctional sequences and no quality scores, the filtering could not be the same as the filtering used for full-length reads. Sequences were annotated with PyIR, a Python wrapper for IgBLAST v1.9, and V/J genes and CDR3 were assigned using IMGT germline references. Any read was removed if the V/J assignment was weak (E-value above 1e-6), the CDR3 was missing, or the read contained stop codons, out-of-frame junctions, or ambiguous translated residues. V3J clonotypes were defined as sequences sharing an identical inferred V gene, J gene, and CDR3 amino acid sequence. Percentage overlap between repertoires was calculated by dividing the number of shared unique clonotypes by the size of the smaller repertoire. Repertoire richness was assessed with RTK rarefaction, the Chao1 estimator, and Recon v2.1 estimates of unobserved clonotypes. Generation probabilities for all TCRbeta clonotypes obtained by the gDNA method from a handful of donors were computed using OLGA. Drawn from immuneACCESS, this table holds only the in-frame rearrangements with V and J called that TCRdb kept. Clones are partly lost; checked studies trace under half to an unresolved V gene and leave the rest unexplained. That table gives V, J and clone size, and the DNA gave D and trimming. For this sample the table gives a few million clones, of which 85% to 95% were detected only once. The leading ten clones occupy roughly 0.36% of the sample.

The donors were healthy, HIV-negative adults with no recently reported acute infections or vaccinations. Every donor was a Caucasian adult living in Nashville, Tennessee, USA. CD4+ T cells were enriched by magnetic negative selection; naive cells were then positively selected on CD45RA, and the negative fraction formed the memory subset. Blood was collected by leukapheresis, and PBMCs were isolated by Ficoll-Histopaque density gradient centrifugation and then cryopreserved in liquid nitrogen vapor phase. Analytical flow cytometry was used to check the purity and quantity of each magnetically sorted T cell population. Each sorted fraction had its genomic DNA isolated and then quantified by UV absorbance on a Nanodrop 2000c.

Rearrangement joined TRBV5-1 to TRBJ2-7, with 10 bases matching TRBD2. The source is a man aged 18 to 29 in good health. Some clones in this sample may be carry-over from other donors' samples. The source material was naive CD4+ T cells from PBMCs. Taken with the paper, the label for cell subset or site translates to: CD45RA+ positively selected. The CDR3 protein is CASSNSSGSGEQYF. The DNA reads as follows: TGCGCCAGCAGTAATTCTAGCGGGAGTGGGGAGCAGTACTTC.